What follows describes a single TCR beta chain. This record comes from a study of PD-L1 blockade in urothelial cancer. Background on the study: Males with bladder-origin urothelial cancer made up about 85% of the roughly 30 patients. Researchers looked at the blood 3 weeks (second dose) and 6 weeks after treatment began.

Germline trimming cut 5 bases from V and 1 base from J; bases unmatched to any gene: 7. Germline assignment: CDR1 LNHDA and CDR2 SQIVND (reference sequence). The CDR3 has 15 residues. Time point in this sample: pretreatment peripheral blood. Patients' urothelial carcinoma was locally advanced or metastatic. Synthetic analogs of TCR templates were spiked into every PCR. Data came from immunoSEQ multiplex PCR; TCRdb stores just in-frame clones and leaves some out. The table has approximately 48,000 clones, 79% seen once; the top ten hold roughly 10%. The receptor's source is a man between 70 and 80 years old with urothelial cancer. The specimen comprised PBMCs, sampled around atezolizumab (anti-PD-L1) treatment. The chain is built from TRBV19 and TRBJ2-5; the match to TRBD2 covers 7 bases. CDR3 in amino acids: CASSPGGGGQETQYF. As DNA, the CDR3 is TGTGCCAGTAGTCCCGGCGGGGGTGGCCAAGAGACCCAGTACTTC. Combining the CDR3 with reference TRBV19 and TRBJ2-5 gives the whole variable domain DGGITQSPKYLFRKEGQNVTLSCEQNLNHDAMYWYRQDPGQGLRLIYYSQIVNDFQKGDIAEGYSVSREKKESFPLTVTSAQKNPTAFYLCASSPGGGGQETQYFGPGTRLLVL.